The source of this T cell receptor beta chain is a study of blood T cell repertoires in COVID-19. The wider study: Sites across the United States, Italy and Spain contributed samples from acute and convalescent COVID-19. T cells, B-cell-depleted T cells, or PBMCs supplied cDNA or gDNA.

Original processing notes: Reference gene primer amplification gave estimated nucleated cell counts. Clones were read by immunoSEQ multiplex PCR, and TCRdb kept only the in-frame ones, dropping some. V and J calls and clone size are copied from that table; D and trimming were computed from the DNA. Counted here are about 200,000 clones, 80% to 95% occurring once; the ten biggest clones make up 0.82%. Seattle patients were enrolled during active infection and followed longitudinally. Germline trimming cut 5 bases from V and 4 bases from J; bases unmatched to any gene: 14. Germline CDR1 SEHNR, CDR2 FQNEAQ (reference sequence). This CDR3 comprises 18 residues.

The receptor was isolated from a man aged 55 to 70 with COVID-19, enrolled during active disease. The specimen was peripheral blood. The rearrangement joins TRBV7-9 to TRBJ1-6; 7 bases agree with TRBD1. CDR3 nucleotides: TGTGCCAGCAGCCAGGGACAGCCCCTTGCCCTGTATAATTCACCCCTCCACTTT. This codes for CASSQGQPLALYNSPLHF.